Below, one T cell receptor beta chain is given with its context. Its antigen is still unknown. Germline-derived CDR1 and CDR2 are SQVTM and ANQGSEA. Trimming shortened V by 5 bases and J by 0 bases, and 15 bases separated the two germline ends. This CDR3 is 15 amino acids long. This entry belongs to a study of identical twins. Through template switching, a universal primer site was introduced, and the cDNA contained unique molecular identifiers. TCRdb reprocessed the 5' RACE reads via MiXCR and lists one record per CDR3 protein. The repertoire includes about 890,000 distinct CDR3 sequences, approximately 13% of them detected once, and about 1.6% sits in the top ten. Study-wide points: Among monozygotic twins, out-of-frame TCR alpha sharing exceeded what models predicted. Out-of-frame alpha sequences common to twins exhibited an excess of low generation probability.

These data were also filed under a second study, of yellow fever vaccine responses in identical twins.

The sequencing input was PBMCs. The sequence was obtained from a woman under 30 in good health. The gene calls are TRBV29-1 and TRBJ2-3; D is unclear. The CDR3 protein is CSVIRASTSTDTQYF. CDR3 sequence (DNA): TGCAGCGTTATACGGGCGAGCACGAGCACAGATACGCAGTATTTT.